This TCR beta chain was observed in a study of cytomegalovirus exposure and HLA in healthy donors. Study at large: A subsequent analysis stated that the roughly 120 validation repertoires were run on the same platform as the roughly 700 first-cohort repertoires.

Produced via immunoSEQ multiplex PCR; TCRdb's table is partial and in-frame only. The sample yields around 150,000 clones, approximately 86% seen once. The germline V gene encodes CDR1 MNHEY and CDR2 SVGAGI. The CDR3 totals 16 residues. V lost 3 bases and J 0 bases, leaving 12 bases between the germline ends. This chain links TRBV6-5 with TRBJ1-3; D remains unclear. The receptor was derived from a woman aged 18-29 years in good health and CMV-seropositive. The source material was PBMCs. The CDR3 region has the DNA TGTGCCAGCAGTTATACCGCAAGAGGCTCTGGAAACACCATATATTTT. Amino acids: CASSYTARGSGNTIYF.